Sequencing of this T cell receptor (beta chain) was carried out in a study of radiation and T cells in renal cell carcinoma. The time point: blood 2 weeks post-SBRT. This sample's treatment: 15 Gy SBRT to primary tumor, nephrectomy 4 weeks later. This CDR3 is 11 amino acids long. V lost 0 bases and J lost 6, with 5 bases in between. CDR1 GTSNPN and CDR2 SVGIG come from the germline V gene (reference sequence). Clones were sequenced by immunoSEQ multiplex PCR, and TCRdb holds only the in-frame ones, with some missing. The repertoire has under 150,000 clones, 75% to 90% of them found once; the top ten carry under 2.5%.

This TCR was sampled from a woman aged 60-75 years with renal cell carcinoma. The chain is built from TRBV30 and TRBJ1-1, with unresolved D. Sample: blood, taken from a patient whose treatment included radiotherapy and nephrectomy. CDR3 coding DNA: TGTGCCTGGAGTGTCGGGGCTGAAGCTTTCTTT. It specifies CAWSVGAEAFF.